These 32 T cell receptor beta chains were all obtained from the same sample, sequenced in a study of response to subunit inactivated influenza vaccine. One entry per CDR3 protein, called by TCRdb with MiXCR from the RT-PCR reads. Found here are around 520,000 distinct CDR3 sequences, over 25% of them singletons; the top ten hold 1.5% to 2%. The starting material was CD4+ T cells sorted from PBMCs, obtained around 5 days after vaccination. Every receptor here comes from a man aged 50 or older who received an inactivated influenza vaccine.

V is TRBV4-3 and J is TRBJ1-1, with TRBD1 identical over 7 bases. Germline loops: CDR1 LGHNA, CDR2 YSLEER. The length of the CDR3 is 13 residues. The junction had 4 bases not matched to a gene; V was cut back by 0 bases and J by 9 bases. CDR3 sequence reads: CASSQDNRGQAFF. CDR3 sequence (DNA): TGCGCCAGCAGCCAAGATAACAGGGGACAAGCTTTCTTT.

V and J are TRBV24-1 and TRBJ2-3; D is perhaps TRBD1 or TRBD2 (5 bases each). This CDR3 spans 15 amino acids. Trimming took off 4 bases at V and 1 base at J, with 11 bases between the two ends. The germline V gene encodes CDR1 KGHDR and CDR2 SFDVKD. The CDR3 nucleotides are TGTGCCACCAGTGAACCCGGGGCTCGCACAGATACGCAGTATTTT. Translated: CATSEPGARTDTQYF.

In this sample, this clonotype turned up a few times. Here the CDR3 DNA reads TGTGCCAGCAAGAATCAGGGAAACACCGGGGAGCTGTTTTTT. Its translation is CASKNQGNTGELFF. The J gene is TRBJ2-2, the V gene TRBV6-2 or TRBV6-3; tentative D call: TRBD1 (5 bases). The CDR3 totals 14 residues. Germline CDR1 and CDR2: MNHEY and SVGEGT. Trimming left V 7 bases short and J 2 bases short, with 11 bases between.

V gene TRBV7-2 combines with J gene TRBJ1-1; D is possibly TRBD1 (6 bases). CDR1 and CDR2 (germline): SGHTA, FQGNSA. This CDR3 is built from 14 residues. Deletions cut 1 base from V and 4 bases from J, with 10 bases between. The CDR3 DNA reads TGTGCCAGCAGCTTAGAAAGGGGGAGCACTGAAGCTTTCTTT. Translating gives CASSLERGSTEAFF.

This clonotype was observed at least ten times. The DNA for the CDR3 is TGTGCCAGCAGTTTCTCAGGGCCCTACGAGCAGTACTTC. Its translation: CASSFSGPYEQYF. This chain links TRBV12-3 or TRBV12-4 with TRBJ2-7, with D possibly TRBD1 on 5 matching bases. This CDR3 has 13 residues. The V and J ends lost 3 bases and 2 bases respectively, with 8 bases between them.

This clonotype was counted a few times. V and J are TRBV7-3 and TRBJ2-2, with D uncertain. The germline V gene encodes CDR1 SGHTA and CDR2 FQGTGA. Trimming pared 1 base from V and 4 bases from J, leaving 19 bases between. The CDR3 spans 18 residues. CDR3 in amino acids: CASSLNPDRLGGTGELFF. The CDR3 DNA follows: TGTGCCAGCAGCTTAAACCCGGACCGCTTAGGCGGCACCGGGGAGCTGTTTTTT.

A few counts support this clonotype. The chain is built from TRBV7-2 and TRBJ2-1, with TRBD2 identical over 9 bases. V was clipped by 4 bases and J by 6 bases; unmatched bases: 7. CDR3 size: 15 residues. Germline V lookup: CDR1 SGHTA, CDR2 FQGNSA. CDR3 sequence (DNA): TGTGCCAGCAGCTCAGCGGGAGGAGGTCGCAATGAGCAGTTCTTC. Amino acid sequence: CASSSAGGGRNEQFF.

The CDR3 DNA is TGTGCCAGCAGCTTAACGGCTAGCGGGAGCCACGAGCAGTACTTC. As protein: CASSLTASGSHEQYF. The J gene is TRBJ2-7, the V gene TRBV7-2, with TRBD2 matching 10 bases. The length of the CDR3 is 15 residues. Germline V gene sequence: CDR1 SGHTA, CDR2 FQGNSA. Trimming cost V 2 bases and J 5 bases; bases outside gene matches: 6.

The chain combines TRBV4-3 with TRBJ2-1; 7 nucleotides align to TRBD2. This CDR3 has 14 residues. With V trimmed by 0 bases and J by 10 bases, 6 bases remained unmatched. CDR1 is LGHNA and CDR2 is YSLEER in the germline V gene. The DNA for the CDR3 is TGCGCCAGCAGCCAAGATCTGGGGGGGGGAGAGCAGTTCTTC. Translation: CASSQDLGGGEQFF.

This clonotype appeared a few times. The rearrangement uses TRBV20-1 and TRBJ2-2, with TRBD2 matching 7 bases. Looked up from germline, CDR1 is DFQATT and CDR2 is SNEGSKA (reference sequence). The CDR3 is 16 residues long. With 0 bases clipped from V and 2 bases from J, the junction kept 6 bases outside the gene matches. The CDR3 sequence is CSARDPQRGNTGELFF. The CDR3 DNA reads as TGCAGTGCTAGAGATCCCCAGCGGGGCAACACCGGGGAGCTGTTTTTT.

This clonotype was counted only a few times. The chain recombines TRBV5-6 with TRBJ1-1; tentatively, D is TRBD1 (5 bases). Trimming left V 2 bases short and J 6 bases short, with 8 bases between. In germline, CDR1 is SGHDT, CDR2 YYEEEE. The CDR3 spans 12 residues. The CDR3 here is CASSFRASEAFF. CDR3 coding DNA: TGTGCCAGCAGCTTCAGGGCTTCTGAAGCTTTCTTT.

The rearrangement uses TRBV7-2 and TRBJ2-3, with 7 bases that match TRBD2. This CDR3 contains 15 residues. Per germline, CDR1 SGHTA and CDR2 FQGNSA. Trimming cost V 7 bases and J 3 bases; bases outside gene matches: 10. CDR3 DNA sequence: TGTGCCAGCACCGATAGCGGGTGGGCTACAGATACGCAGTATTTT. Translated, it gives CASTDSGWATDTQYF.

In this sample, this clonotype turned up a few times. The chain employs TRBV5-1 and TRBJ2-3, with TRBD1 as a possible D gene (5 bases). CDR3 length equals 14 residues. Deletions cut 4 bases from V and 6 bases from J, with 15 bases between. CDR1 and CDR2 from the germline V gene are SGHRS and YFSETQ. CDR3 region: CASSPGRVLDTQYF. The DNA of the CDR3 is TGCGCCAGCAGCCCTGGCAGGGTCCTTGATACGCAGTATTTT.

The chain links TRBV6-2 or TRBV6-3 to TRBJ2-3; TRBD2 is a possible D gene (6 bases). Germline values: CDR1 MNHEY, CDR2 SVGEGT. V was pared by 6 bases and J by 1 base, with 17 bases between. CDR3 length: 16 residues. Here the CDR3 reads CASRSGPPLGTDTQYF. The CDR3 DNA reads TGTGCCAGCAGGAGCGGGCCTCCTCTAGGCACAGATACGCAGTATTTT.

The rearrangement uses TRBV11-3 and TRBJ2-1; maybe TRBD2 (5 bases). Looked up from germline, CDR1 is SGHNT and CDR2 is YENEEA. This CDR3 has 14 amino acids. Trimming stripped 5 bases from V and 9 bases from J, with 17 bases between. Written as DNA, the CDR3 is TGTGCCAGCAGCCCTGGGGTGGGAGTAGGTGAGCAGTTCTTC. Residues: CASSPGVGVGEQFF.

The table lists this clonotype with a few counts. This chain uses TRBV5-1 with TRBJ2-1; 9 bases are a match to TRBD2. The germline CDR1 and CDR2 sequences are SGHRS and YFSETQ. The J segment lost 9 bases and the V segment lost 4 bases, leaving 11 bases of the junction unmatched. The CDR3 runs 15 residues. In DNA form, the CDR3 reads TGCGCCAGCAGCCCAATCCCCGGGACTAGCACTGAGCAGTTCTTC. This codes for CASSPIPGTSTEQFF.

In its sample, this clonotype was seen a few times. The chain has TRBV11-2 and TRBJ2-1; D may match TRBD1 or TRBD2 (6 bases each). Per the germline V gene, CDR1 is SGHAT and CDR2 is FQNNGV. The V and J ends lost 5 bases and 1 base respectively, with 18 bases between them. The CDR3 is 17 residues long. In nucleotides, the CDR3 is TGTGCCAGCAGCACGGACAGACTGGGGGGTTCCTACAATGAGCAGTTCTTC. This translates into CASSTDRLGGSYNEQFF. Full variable domain (missing parts from reference TRBV11-2 and TRBJ2-1): EAGVAQSPRYKIIEKRQSVAFWCNPISGHATLYWYQQILGQGPKLLIQFQNNGVVDDSQLPKDRFSAERLKGVDSTLKIQPAKLEDSAVYLCASSTDRLGGSYNEQFFGPGTRLTVL.

This clonotype was seen more than once but under ten times. The chain recombines TRBV4-3 with TRBJ1-6; 7 nucleotides line up with TRBD1. Per the germline V gene, CDR1 is LGHNA and CDR2 is YSLEER. V was pared by 2 bases and J by 5 bases, with 9 bases of the junction left unmatched. The CDR3 loop spans 17 amino acids. The CDR3 sequence is CASSQWVPGQHNSPLHF. The CDR3 DNA follows: TGCGCCAGCAGCCAATGGGTCCCGGGACAGCATAATTCACCCCTCCACTTT.

The CDR3 region has the DNA TGCAGTGCTAGAGGGGCGGGAGGGCCAGTTACCGGGGAGCTGTTTTTT. This sequence encodes CSARGAGGPVTGELFF. The chain combines TRBV20-1 with TRBJ2-2, with 9 bases fitting TRBD2. The CDR3 runs to 16 residues. The V segment lost 1 base and the J segment 5 bases; nucleotides outside the gene matches: 8. CDR1 and CDR2 from the germline V gene are DFQATT and SNEGSKA (reference sequence).

The chain carries TRBV3-1 and TRBJ1-2; D is possibly TRBD1 (5 bases). The CDR3 consists of 14 residues. Germline V gives CDR1 LGHDT, CDR2 YNNKEL (reference sequence). V shed 1 base and J shed 2 bases, with 8 bases lying between them. CDR3 residues: CASSQGGTNYGYTF. CDR3 DNA: TGTGCCAGCAGCCAAGGAGGGACCAACTATGGCTACACCTTC.

This clonotype was seen a few times. The gene calls are TRBV5-1 and TRBJ2-7; 9 bases line up with TRBD1. This CDR3 is built from 14 residues. The junction had 4 bases not matched to a gene; V was cut back by 3 bases and J by 3 bases. Germline V CDR1 and CDR2: SGHRS, YFSETQ. DNA of the CDR3: TGCGCCAGCAGCTCCGGGACAGGGATCTACGAGCAGTACTTC. Its protein is CASSSGTGIYEQYF.

The V and J genes are TRBV27 and TRBJ2-1; 8 bases are shared with TRBD2. CDR3 length: 16 amino acids. The ends lost 0 bases at V and 2 bases at J; junction bases unmatched: 3. CDR1 MNHEY and CDR2 SMNVEV come from the germline V gene (reference sequence). The CDR3 loop is CASSLSRGGPYNEQFF. Here the CDR3 DNA reads TGTGCCAGCAGTTTATCCCGGGGGGGCCCCTACAATGAGCAGTTCTTC.

The chain recombines TRBV24-1 with TRBJ2-7; D not certain. Germline V lookup: CDR1 KGHDR, CDR2 SFDVKD. Trimming left V 4 bases short and J 2 bases short, with 14 bases between. This CDR3 region has 15 residues. CDR3 sequence (DNA): TGTGCCACCAGTGACCCCACCGGGTCTCCCTACGAGCAGTACTTC. As protein: CATSDPTGSPYEQYF.

The chain links TRBV30 to TRBJ2-7, with TRBD1 as a possible D gene (5 bases). Looked up from germline, CDR1 is GTSNPN and CDR2 is SVGIG (reference sequence). Trimming shortened V by 3 bases and J by 3 bases, and 15 bases separated the two germline ends. This CDR3 has 14 residues. The chain's CDR3 is CAWRLGLGNYEQYF. As DNA, the CDR3 is TGTGCCTGGAGGCTGGGGCTCGGAAACTACGAGCAGTACTTC.

The chain carries TRBV28 and TRBJ2-5; D uncertain. The ends were cut back, 5 bases at V and 5 bases at J, with 18 bases in the middle. The CDR3 is 15 amino acids. Germline V lookup: CDR1 MDHEN, CDR2 SYDVKM. The CDR3 DNA follows: TGTGCCAGCAGTCCAGTGGCCTCGTCTCGGGAGACCCAGTACTTC. Its protein is CASSPVASSRETQYF.

This clonotype was detected a few times. The chain joins TRBV20-1 to TRBJ2-7, with D maybe TRBD1 (6 bases). CDR1 DFQATT and CDR2 SNEGSKA come from the germline V gene (reference sequence). Trimming left V 0 bases short and J 3 bases short, with 12 bases between. CDR3 length equals 14 residues. The CDR3 here is CSARDAQGDYEQYF. The CDR3 coding sequence is TGCAGTGCTAGAGATGCACAGGGAGACTACGAGCAGTACTTC.

This clonotype was seen repeatedly, ten times or more. CDR3 nucleotide sequence: TGTGCCAGCAGCCGGACGGAGACTGAAGCTTTCTTT. Its translation is CASSRTETEAFF. The chain joins TRBV12-3 or TRBV12-4 to TRBJ1-1; no definite D call. Trimming took off 6 bases at V and 5 bases at J, with 10 bases between the two ends. The CDR3 runs 12 residues.

This clonotype appeared a few times. The chain is built from TRBV6-2 or TRBV6-3 and TRBJ2-7; 8 positions match TRBD1. The CDR3 totals 15 residues. Germline V CDR1 and CDR2: MNHEY, SVGEGT. Trimming took 7 bases from V and 0 from J; bases not matched to a gene: 8. The CDR3, as DNA: TGTGCCAGCACCCGACAGGGGTTTAACTCCTACGAGCAGTACTTC. Translated: CASTRQGFNSYEQYF.

This clonotype was counted between two and nine times. The rearrangement joins TRBV12-3 or TRBV12-4 to TRBJ2-7; TRBD1 agrees at 9 bases. The CDR3 totals 15 residues. J lost 8 bases, V lost 5 bases, and 13 bases had no gene match. CDR3 in DNA: TGTGCCAGCAGTCCACAGGGGGCCCTCCGCTCCCAGCAGTACTTC. Translating it yields CASSPQGALRSQQYF.

The chain links TRBV28 to TRBJ1-4, with D possibly TRBD1 on 5 matching bases. This CDR3 spans 15 amino acids. The V gene lost 4 bases and the J gene lost 8 bases, with 17 bases spanning the gap. Per the germline V gene, CDR1 is MDHEN and CDR2 is SYDVKM. CDR3 bases: TGTGCCAGCAGTTCGCCCGGGGCGGCAGGGGAAAAACTGTTTTTT. Translated: CASSSPGAAGEKLFF.

The chain carries TRBV15 and TRBJ2-7, with no clear D. CDR3 length equals 15 residues. Germline V lookup: CDR1 LNHNV, CDR2 YYDKDF (reference sequence). Trimming took off 0 bases at V and 2 bases at J, with 11 bases between the two ends. CDR3 sequence reads: CATSRDKVTAYEQYF. CDR3 bases: TGTGCCACCAGCAGAGATAAGGTTACCGCCTACGAGCAGTACTTC. The full variable domain, its missing parts supplied by reference TRBV15 and TRBJ2-7, is DAMVIQNPRYQVTQFGKPVTLSCSQTLNHNVMYWYQQKSSQAPKLLFHYYDKDFNNEADTPDNFQSRRPNTSFCFLDIRSPGLGDTAMYLCATSRDKVTAYEQYFGPGTRLTVT.

This clonotype was observed a few times. The chain couples TRBV9 to TRBJ2-3; 9 bases are shared with TRBD1. This CDR3 is 15 amino acids long. The V and J ends lost 3 bases and 3 bases, in that order; junction bases with no gene match: 5. In germline, CDR1 is SGDLS, CDR2 YYNGEE. The chain's CDR3 is CASSADRGATDTQYF. CDR3 coding DNA: TGTGCCAGCAGCGCCGACAGGGGGGCGACAGATACGCAGTATTTT.